The 2 T cell receptor beta chains below were found in one sample sequenced in a study of identical twins. TCRdb re-called the 5' RACE reads through MiXCR, storing one row per CDR3 protein. The profile shows some 500,000 distinct CDR3 sequences, approximately 9.6% of them singletons. This sample was also put to use in a study of yellow fever vaccine responses in identical twins.

The sequencing sample was made of PBMCs. These receptors were taken from a woman between 18 and 29 years old in good health.

The chain links TRBV29-1 to TRBJ1-3, with D unresolved. CDR3 length equals 14 residues. From germline, CDR1 is SQVTM and CDR2 ANQGSEA. The germline V and J ends were trimmed by 5 bases and 0 bases, with 11 bases remaining between them. DNA of the CDR3: TGCAGCGTTAGCCCGGTAGGCTCTGGAAACACCATATATTTT. Protein: CSVSPVGSGNTIYF.

V and J are TRBV9 and TRBJ2-7, with 12 bases aligning to TRBD1. The CDR3 runs to 16 residues. J was trimmed by 2 bases and V by 0 bases; bases with no gene match: 3. Germline CDR1 is SGDLS and CDR2 is YYNGEE. The CDR3 sequence: CASSVAGTGGPYEQYF. The CDR3 DNA sequence: TGTGCCAGCAGCGTAGCTGGGACAGGGGGCCCCTACGAGCAGTACTTC.